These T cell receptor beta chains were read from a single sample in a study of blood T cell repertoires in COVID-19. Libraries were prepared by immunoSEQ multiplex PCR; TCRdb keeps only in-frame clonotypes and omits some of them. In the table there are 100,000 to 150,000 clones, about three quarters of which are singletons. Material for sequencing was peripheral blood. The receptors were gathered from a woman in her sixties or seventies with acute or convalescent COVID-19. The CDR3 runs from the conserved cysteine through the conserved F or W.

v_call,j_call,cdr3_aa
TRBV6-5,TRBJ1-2,CASSGGQVGGYTF
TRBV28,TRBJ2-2,CASRSRGSSPYTGELFF
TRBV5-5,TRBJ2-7,CASSSADRAAYEQYF
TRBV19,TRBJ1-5,CASSIIPTAYRGSNQPQHF
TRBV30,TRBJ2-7,CAWSDGGSYEQYF
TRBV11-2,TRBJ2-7,CASSLEATSYEQYF
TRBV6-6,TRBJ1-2,CASDPHLWAPDGYTF
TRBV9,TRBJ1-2,CASSSLTGVGGYTF
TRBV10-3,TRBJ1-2,CAISGQTNYGYTF
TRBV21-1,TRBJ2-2,CASSNSIGTSGIFTGELFF
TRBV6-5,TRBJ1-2,CATSVTDRGSDGYTF
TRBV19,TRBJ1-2,CASSSSGLYGYTF
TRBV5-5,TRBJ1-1,CASRPRENTEAFF
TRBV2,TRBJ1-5,CASREQGRSQPQHF